Given below is one T cell receptor beta chain in context. In replicate PCRs of sorted subsets, roughly 190 ng DNA, 29,000 or so T cell genomes, was used. Some clones are missing from TCRdb's copy, which holds only in-frame ones; the method was immunoSEQ multiplex PCR. The sample has around 1.6 million clones, 95% to 99% seen once; the top ten hold less than 0.55%. This entry comes from a study of shared clonotypes between healthy human individuals. Overall study context: CD4 naive cells filled three plates per donor, CD4 memory three, CD8 naive two and CD8 memory one.

This CDR3 contains 12 residues. The germline CDR1 and CDR2 sequences are SGDLS and YYNGEE. The V end lost 4 bases, the J end lost 4 bases, and 7 bases lay between the germline ends. The chain employs TRBV9 and TRBJ2-3; D call uncertain. Specimen: naive CD4+ T cells sorted from blood. Documented subset: CD45RA+ positively selected. The clonotype originates from a young man in good health. The CDR3 protein is CASSRSADTQYF. As DNA, the CDR3 is TGTGCCAGCAGCCGGAGCGCAGATACGCAGTATTTT.